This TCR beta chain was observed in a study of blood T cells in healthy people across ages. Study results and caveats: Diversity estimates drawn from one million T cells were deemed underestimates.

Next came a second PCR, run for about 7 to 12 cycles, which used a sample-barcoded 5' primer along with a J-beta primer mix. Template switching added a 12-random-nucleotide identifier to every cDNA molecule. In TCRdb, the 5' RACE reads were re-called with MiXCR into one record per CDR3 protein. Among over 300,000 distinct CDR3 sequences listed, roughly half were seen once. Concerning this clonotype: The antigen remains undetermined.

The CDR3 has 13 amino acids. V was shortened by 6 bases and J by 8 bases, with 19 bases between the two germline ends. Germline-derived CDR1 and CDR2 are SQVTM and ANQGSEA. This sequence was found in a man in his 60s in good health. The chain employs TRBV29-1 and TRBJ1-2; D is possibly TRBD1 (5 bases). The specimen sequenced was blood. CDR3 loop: CSVQGTLDGGYTF. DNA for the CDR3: TGCAGCGTACAAGGGACCCTGGATGGGGGCTACACCTTC.